This T cell receptor beta chain came from a study of blood T cell repertoires in COVID-19 (dated by TCRdb to about 2020). Turning to the overall study: Samples covering the acute and convalescent phases of COVID-19 were provided by collaborators in the United States, Italy and Spain. The material from the prospective study consisted of cDNA or gDNA derived from T cells, B-cell-depleted T cells, or PBMCs. Deeply sampled blood TCRbeta repertoires from subjects exposed to, actively infected with, or recovered from COVID-19 were included in the dataset. The repertoires were released in a freely available public database intended as a resource for research on the immune response to SARS-CoV-2. Samples were obtained from the ongoing ImmuneRACE study (first 160 participants) and from over a thousand subjects provided by 6 global collaborators. The sample metadata nearly always contained a de-identified subject ID, COVID-19 status, age in years and sex. Where HLA class I and class II types were available, the types were taken from metadata supplied by the sample provider, not from assay-based typing.

As for this clone: Its antigen remains undetermined. The sample holds no much larger clone one base away, and base qualities are not on file.

TCRbeta CDR3 regions were amplified from genomic DNA by means of the immunoSEQ Assay, a bias-controlled multiplex PCR. The authors' analysis ran thus. Nucleated cell counts per sample were estimated from amplification of reference gene primers within the assay. To quantify the absolute abundance of each unique TCRbeta CDR3 rearrangement, sequence reads were collapsed and filtered. For each sample, productive Simpson clonality was calculated by taking the square root of Simpson's diversity index across productive rearrangements. The source is immuneACCESS, and TCRdb retained only in-frame sequences with V and J called. Part of the clones is not carried over; for the studies checked, unresolved V genes explain less than half of this, and the remainder is unexplained. That table supplies the V and J calls and clone size; D and trimming were determined from the DNA. The sample data list 280,000 or so clones, and approximately 88% of these were observed just once. The ten largest account for 5.5% to 8% of the sample.

Another Seattle source contributed samples from volunteer blood donors who had recovered from COVID-19. Each collaborating institution followed its own protocols to collect whole blood in K2EDTA tubes. Collaborator samples were shipped for TCRbeta analysis as frozen whole blood, isolated PBMCs, or DNA extracted from either sample type. Results the study describes overall, beyond this receptor: Clinical and demographic metadata were provided uncurated, with the amount varying by source and participant.

Sequences were obtained from peripheral blood. The receptor was isolated from a woman in her 30s who had recovered from COVID-19.

The nucleotides are TGTGCCAGCAACACAGGGGTTGGCAATCAGCCCCAGCATTTT. Its product reads: CASNTGVGNQPQHF. The rearrangement combines TRBV2 with TRBJ1-5, and 7 junctional nucleotides match TRBD1. Trimming takes 7 bases off V and 2 bases off J; junction bases not matched to a gene: 5. The germline V gene encodes CDR1 SNHLY and CDR2 FYNNEI. Counted from cysteine to phenylalanine, this CDR3 has 14 amino acids. The entry retains the CDR3 DNA only, 42 bases that are in frame from base 1.